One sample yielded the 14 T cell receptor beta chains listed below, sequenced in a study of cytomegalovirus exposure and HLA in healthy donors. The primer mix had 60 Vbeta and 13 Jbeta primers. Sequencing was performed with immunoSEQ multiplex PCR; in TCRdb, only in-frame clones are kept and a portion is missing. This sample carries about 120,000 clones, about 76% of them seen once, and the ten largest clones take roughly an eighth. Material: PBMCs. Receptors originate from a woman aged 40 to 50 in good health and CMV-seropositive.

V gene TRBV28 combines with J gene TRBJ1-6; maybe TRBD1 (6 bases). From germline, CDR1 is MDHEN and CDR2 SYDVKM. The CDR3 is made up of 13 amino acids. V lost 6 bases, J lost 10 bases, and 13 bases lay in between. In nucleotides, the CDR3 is TGTGCCAGCAGGCGGGCAGGGGAGTCACCCCTCCACTTT. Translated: CASRRAGESPLHF.

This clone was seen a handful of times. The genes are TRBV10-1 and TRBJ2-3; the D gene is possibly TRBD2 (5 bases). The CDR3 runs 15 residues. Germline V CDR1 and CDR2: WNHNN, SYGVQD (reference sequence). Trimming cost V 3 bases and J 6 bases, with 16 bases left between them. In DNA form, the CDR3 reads TGCGCCAGCAGTGATTTCCCTGGGCGGACTGATACGCAGTATTTT. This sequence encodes CASSDFPGRTDTQYF.

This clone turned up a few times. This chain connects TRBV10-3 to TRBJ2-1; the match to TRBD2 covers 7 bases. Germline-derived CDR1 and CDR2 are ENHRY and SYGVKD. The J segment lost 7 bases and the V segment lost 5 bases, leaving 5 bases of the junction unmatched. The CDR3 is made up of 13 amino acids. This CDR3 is CAISRAGENEQFF. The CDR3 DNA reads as TGTGCCATCAGTCGGGCGGGGGAGAATGAGCAGTTCTTC.

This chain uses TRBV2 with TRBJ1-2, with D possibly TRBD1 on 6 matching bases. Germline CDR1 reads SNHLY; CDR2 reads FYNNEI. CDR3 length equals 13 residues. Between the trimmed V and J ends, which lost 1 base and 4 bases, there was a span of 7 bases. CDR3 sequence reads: CASSEDRAYGYTF. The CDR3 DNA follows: TGTGCCAGCAGTGAAGACAGGGCCTATGGCTACACCTTC.

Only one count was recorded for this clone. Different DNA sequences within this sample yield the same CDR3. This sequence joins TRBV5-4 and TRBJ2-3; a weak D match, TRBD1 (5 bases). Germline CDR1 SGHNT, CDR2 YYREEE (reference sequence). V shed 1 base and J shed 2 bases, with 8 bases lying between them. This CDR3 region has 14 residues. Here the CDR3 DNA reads TGTGCCAGCAGCTTGCAGGGTTCCACAGATACGCAGTATTTT. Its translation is CASSLQGSTDTQYF.

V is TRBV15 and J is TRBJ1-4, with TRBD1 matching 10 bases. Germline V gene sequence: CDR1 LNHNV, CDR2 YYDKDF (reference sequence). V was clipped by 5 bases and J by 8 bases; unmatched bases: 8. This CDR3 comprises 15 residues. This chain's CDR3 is CATSGAGQGREKLFF. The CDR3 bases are TGTGCCACCAGCGGAGCGGGACAGGGGCGGGAAAAACTGTTTTTT.

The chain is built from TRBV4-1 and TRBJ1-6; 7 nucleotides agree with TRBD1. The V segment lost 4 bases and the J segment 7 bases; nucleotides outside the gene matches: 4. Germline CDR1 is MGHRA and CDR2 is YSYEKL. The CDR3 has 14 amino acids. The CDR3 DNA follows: TGCGCCAGCAGCCCGGGACAGCGAAATTCACCCCTCCACTTT. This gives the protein CASSPGQRNSPLHF.

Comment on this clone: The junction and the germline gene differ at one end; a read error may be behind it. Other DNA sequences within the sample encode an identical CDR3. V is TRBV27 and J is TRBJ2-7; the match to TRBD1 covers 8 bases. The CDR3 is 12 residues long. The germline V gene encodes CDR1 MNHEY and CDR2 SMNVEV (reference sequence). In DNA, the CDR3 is TGTGCCAGCTGGAGACAGGGGTTCGAGCAGTATTTC. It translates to CASWRQGFEQYF.

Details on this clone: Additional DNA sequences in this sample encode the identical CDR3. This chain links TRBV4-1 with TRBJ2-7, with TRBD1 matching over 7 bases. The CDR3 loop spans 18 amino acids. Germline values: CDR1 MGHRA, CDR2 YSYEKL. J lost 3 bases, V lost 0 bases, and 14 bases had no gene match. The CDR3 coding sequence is TGCGCCAGCAGCCAAGATCTCGGTTATGGAGACAGGGTCTACGAGCAGTACTTC. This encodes CASSQDLGYGDRVYEQYF.

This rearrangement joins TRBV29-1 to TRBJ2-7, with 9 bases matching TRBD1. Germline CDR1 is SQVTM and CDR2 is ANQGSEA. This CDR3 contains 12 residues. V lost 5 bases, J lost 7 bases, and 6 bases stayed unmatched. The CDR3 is CSVQTGGREQYF. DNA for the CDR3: TGCAGCGTTCAGACAGGGGGACGGGAGCAGTACTTC.

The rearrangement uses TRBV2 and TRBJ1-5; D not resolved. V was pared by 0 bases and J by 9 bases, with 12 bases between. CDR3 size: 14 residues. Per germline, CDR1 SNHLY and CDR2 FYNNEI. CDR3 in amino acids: CASSEAHGSGPQHF. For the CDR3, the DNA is TGTGCCAGCAGTGAAGCGCACGGCTCAGGGCCCCAGCATTTT.

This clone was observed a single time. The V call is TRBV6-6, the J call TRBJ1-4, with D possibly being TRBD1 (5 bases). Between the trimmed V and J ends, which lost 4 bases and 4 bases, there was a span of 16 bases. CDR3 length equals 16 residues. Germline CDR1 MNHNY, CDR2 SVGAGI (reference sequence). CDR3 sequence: CASSLLPGPINEKLFF. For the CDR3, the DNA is TGTGCCAGCAGTTTACTCCCAGGGCCAATTAATGAAAAACTGTTTTTT.

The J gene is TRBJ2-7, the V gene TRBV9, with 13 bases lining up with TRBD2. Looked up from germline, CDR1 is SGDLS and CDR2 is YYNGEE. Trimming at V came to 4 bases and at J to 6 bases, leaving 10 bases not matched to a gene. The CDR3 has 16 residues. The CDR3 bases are TGTGCCAGCAGCCCCCGACTAGCGGGGGGCTCCGGCGAGCAGTACTTC. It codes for CASSPRLAGGSGEQYF.

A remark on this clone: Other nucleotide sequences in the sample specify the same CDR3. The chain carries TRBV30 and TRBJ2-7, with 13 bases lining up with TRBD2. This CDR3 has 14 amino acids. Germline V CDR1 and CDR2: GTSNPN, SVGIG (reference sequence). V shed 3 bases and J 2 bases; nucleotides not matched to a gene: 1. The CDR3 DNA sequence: TGTGCCTGGAGCGGACTAGCGGGAGCCTACGAGCAGTACTTC. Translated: CAWSGLAGAYEQYF.